The source of this T cell receptor beta chain is a study of post-analysis software for immune sequencing data. Study conclusions and caveats: Elevated frequency relative to controls characterized several TRBV segments in patients, TRBV5-6, TRBV5-1 and TRBV20-1 among them.

Presence of unique molecular identifiers characterized the TCR beta cDNA libraries. TCRdb redid the calling of the PCR reads with MiXCR, one entry per CDR3 protein. The top ten hold around 0.6% of the sample, which has roughly 800,000 distinct CDR3 sequences, 25% to 30% seen once. Germline V gene lookup returns CDR1 SGHAT and CDR2 FQDESV (reference sequence). The V end lost 5 bases, the J end lost 6 bases, and 11 bases lay between the germline ends. The length of the CDR3 is 13 residues. On this clonotype: Its antigen remains unidentified.

This chain links TRBV11-1 with TRBJ2-1, with a possible D match to TRBD2 (6 bases). The source of this sequence is a girl aged 10 to 17 with multiple sclerosis. The sample consisted of blood. CDR3 nucleotides: TGTGCCAGCAGCCCCGGACTATCCAATGAGCAGTTCTTC. Protein sequence: CASSPGLSNEQFF. Variable domain in full (rest from reference TRBV11-1 and TRBJ2-1): EAEVAQSPRYKITEKSQAVAFWCDPISGHATLYWYRQILGQGPELLVQFQDESVVDDSQLPKDRFSAERLKGVDSTLKIQPAELGDSAMYLCASSPGLSNEQFFGPGTRLTVL.